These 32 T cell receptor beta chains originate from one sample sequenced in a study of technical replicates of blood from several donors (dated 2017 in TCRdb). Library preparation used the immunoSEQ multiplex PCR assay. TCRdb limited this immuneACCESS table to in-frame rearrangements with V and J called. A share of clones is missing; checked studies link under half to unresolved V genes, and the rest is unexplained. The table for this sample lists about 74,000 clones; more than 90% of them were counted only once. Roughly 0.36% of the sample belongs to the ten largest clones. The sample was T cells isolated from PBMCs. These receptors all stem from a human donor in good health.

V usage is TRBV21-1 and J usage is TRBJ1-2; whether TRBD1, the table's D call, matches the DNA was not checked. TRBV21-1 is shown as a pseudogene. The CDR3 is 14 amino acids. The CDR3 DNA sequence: TGTGCCAGCAGTTCAAGACAGGGGGGCTATGGCTACACCTTC. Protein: CASSSRQGGYGYTF.

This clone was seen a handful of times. The DNA of the CDR3 is TGTGCCAGCAGTGCGGGGGGCCAAATAGAGACCCAGTACTTC. It translates to CASSAGGQIETQYF. The chain employs TRBV6-1 and TRBJ2-5; tentatively, D is TRBD2 (7 bases). Trimming left V 4 bases short and J 4 bases short, with 13 bases between. There are 14 residues in the CDR3. Germline V lookup: CDR1 MNHNS, CDR2 SASEGT.

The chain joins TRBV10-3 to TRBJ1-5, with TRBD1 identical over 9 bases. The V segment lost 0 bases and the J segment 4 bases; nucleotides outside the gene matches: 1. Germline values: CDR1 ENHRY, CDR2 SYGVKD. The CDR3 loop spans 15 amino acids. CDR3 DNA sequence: TGTGCCATCAGTGAGTCGGGGACAGGGAATCAGCCCCAGCATTTT. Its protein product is CAISESGTGNQPQHF.

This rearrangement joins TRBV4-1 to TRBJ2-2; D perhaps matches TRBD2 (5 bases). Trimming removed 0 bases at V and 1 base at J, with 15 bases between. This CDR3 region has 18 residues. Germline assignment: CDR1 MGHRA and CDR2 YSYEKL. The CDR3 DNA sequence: TGCGCCAGCAGCCAAGAATTGACTTCGGGGAGGAACACCGGGGAGCTGTTTTTT. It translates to CASSQELTSGRNTGELFF.

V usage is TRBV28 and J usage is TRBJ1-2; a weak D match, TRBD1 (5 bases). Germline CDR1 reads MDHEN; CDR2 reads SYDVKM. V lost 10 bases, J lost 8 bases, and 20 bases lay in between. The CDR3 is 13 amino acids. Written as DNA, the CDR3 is TGTGCCACCCTACCGGGACCGGGGGTCGGCTACACCTTC. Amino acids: CATLPGPGVGYTF.

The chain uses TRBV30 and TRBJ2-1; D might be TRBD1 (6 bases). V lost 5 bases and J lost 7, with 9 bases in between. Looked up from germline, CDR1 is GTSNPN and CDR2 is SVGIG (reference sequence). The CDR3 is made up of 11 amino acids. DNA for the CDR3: TGTGCCTGGGGACAGATAAATGAGCAGTTCTTC. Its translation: CAWGQINEQFF.

This CDR3 is CASSLGTGREKLFF. The CDR3 DNA is TGTGCCAGCAGTTTAGGGACAGGACGGGAAAAACTGTTTTTT. The gene calls are TRBV28 and TRBJ1-4; 8 bases are a match to TRBD1. This CDR3 spans 14 amino acids. Trimming cost V 2 bases and J 8 bases; bases outside gene matches: 4. Germline V gene sequence: CDR1 MDHEN, CDR2 SYDVKM.

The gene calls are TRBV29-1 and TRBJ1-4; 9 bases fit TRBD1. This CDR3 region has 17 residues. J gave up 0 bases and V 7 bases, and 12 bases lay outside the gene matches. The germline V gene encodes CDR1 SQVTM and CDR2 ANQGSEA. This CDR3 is CSAQTGGLGATNEKLFF. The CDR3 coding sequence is TGCAGCGCCCAGACAGGGGGGCTGGGAGCAACTAATGAAAAACTGTTTTTT.

CDR3 region: CSVEPVKETQYF. The CDR3 DNA sequence: TGCAGCGTTGAACCGGTAAAAGAGACCCAGTACTTC. The V gene is TRBV29-1, the J gene TRBJ2-5; D not resolved. CDR1 is SQVTM and CDR2 is ANQGSEA in the germline V gene. The CDR3 is 12 amino acids. V gave up 2 bases and J gave up 3 bases, with 7 bases separating them.

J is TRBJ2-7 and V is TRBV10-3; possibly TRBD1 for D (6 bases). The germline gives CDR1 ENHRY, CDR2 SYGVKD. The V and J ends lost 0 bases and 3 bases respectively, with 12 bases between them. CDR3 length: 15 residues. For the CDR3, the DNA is TGTGCCATCAGTGAGTCGTGGACAGTCAACTACGAGCAGTACTTC. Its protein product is CAISESWTVNYEQYF.

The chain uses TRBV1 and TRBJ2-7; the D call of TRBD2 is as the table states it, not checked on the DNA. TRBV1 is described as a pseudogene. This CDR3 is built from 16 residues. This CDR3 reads CTSSQVGLAGFYEQYF. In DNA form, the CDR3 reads TGCACCAGCAGCCAAGTCGGGCTAGCGGGTTTCTACGAGCAGTACTTC.

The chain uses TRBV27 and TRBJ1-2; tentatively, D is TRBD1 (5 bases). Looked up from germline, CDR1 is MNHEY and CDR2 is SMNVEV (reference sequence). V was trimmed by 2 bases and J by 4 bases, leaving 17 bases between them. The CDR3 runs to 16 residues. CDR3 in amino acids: CASSLLGADTPYGYTF. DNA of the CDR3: TGTGCCAGCAGTTTACTAGGGGCCGACACCCCCTATGGCTACACCTTC.

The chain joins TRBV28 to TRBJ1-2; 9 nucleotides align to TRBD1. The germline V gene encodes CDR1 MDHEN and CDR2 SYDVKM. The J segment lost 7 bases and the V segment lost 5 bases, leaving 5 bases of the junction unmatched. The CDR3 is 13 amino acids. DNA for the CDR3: TGTGCCAGCAGTCCCACAGGGGGCTCTGGCTACACCTTC. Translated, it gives CASSPTGGSGYTF.

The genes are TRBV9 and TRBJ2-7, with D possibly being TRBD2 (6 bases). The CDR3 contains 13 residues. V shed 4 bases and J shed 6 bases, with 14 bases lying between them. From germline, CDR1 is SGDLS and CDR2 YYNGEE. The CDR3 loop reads CASSSGLGGEQYF. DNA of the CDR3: TGTGCCAGCAGCTCGGGACTCGGAGGCGAGCAGTACTTC.

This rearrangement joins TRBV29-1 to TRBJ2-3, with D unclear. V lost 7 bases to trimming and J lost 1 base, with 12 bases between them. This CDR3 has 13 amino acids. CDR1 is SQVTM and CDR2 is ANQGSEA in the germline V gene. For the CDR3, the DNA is TGCAGCGCCAACCCGTCGGGCACAGATACGCAGTATTTT. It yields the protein CSANPSGTDTQYF.

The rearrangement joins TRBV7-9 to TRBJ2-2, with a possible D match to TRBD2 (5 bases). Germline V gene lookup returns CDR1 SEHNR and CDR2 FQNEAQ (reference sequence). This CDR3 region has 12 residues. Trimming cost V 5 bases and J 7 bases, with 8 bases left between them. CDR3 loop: CASSQEVGELFF. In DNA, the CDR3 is TGTGCCAGCAGCCAGGAGGTCGGGGAGCTGTTTTTT.

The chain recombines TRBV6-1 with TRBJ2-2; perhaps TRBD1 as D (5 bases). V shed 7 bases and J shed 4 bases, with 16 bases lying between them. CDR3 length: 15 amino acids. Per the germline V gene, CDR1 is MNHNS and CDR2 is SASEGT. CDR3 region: CASNGHLGVTGELFF. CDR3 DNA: TGTGCCAGCAACGGACACCTTGGTGTCACCGGGGAGCTGTTTTTT.

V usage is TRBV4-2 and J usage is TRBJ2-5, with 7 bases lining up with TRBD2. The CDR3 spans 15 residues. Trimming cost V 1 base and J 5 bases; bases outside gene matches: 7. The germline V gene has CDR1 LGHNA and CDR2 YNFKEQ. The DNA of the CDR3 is TGTGCCAGCAGCCAAGGGACTAGTGGTAGTGAGACCCAGTACTTC. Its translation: CASSQGTSGSETQYF.

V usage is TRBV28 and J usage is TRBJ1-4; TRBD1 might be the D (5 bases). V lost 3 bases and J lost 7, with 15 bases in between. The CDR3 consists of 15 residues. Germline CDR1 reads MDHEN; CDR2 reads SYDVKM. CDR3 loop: CASSFPGGRSEKLFF. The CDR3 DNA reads TGTGCCAGCAGTTTTCCTGGGGGGAGGAGTGAAAAACTGTTTTTT.

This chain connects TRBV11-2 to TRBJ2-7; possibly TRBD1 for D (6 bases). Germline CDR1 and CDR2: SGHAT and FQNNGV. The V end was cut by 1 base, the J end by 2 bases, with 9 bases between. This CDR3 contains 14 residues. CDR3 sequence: CASSLGTGTYEQYF. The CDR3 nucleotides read TGTGCCAGCAGCTTAGGTACAGGGACCTACGAGCAGTACTTC.

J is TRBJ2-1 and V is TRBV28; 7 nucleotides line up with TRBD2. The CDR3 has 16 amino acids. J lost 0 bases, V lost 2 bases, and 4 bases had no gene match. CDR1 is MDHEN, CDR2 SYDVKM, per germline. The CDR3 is CASSLAGEGSYNEQFF. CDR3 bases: TGTGCCAGCAGTTTAGCGGGAGAAGGCTCCTACAATGAGCAGTTCTTC.

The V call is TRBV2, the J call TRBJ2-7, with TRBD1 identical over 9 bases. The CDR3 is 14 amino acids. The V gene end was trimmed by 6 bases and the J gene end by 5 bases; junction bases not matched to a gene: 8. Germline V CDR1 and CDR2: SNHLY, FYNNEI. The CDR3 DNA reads TGTGCCAGCAGAATCGGGACAGGGAGCCACGAGCAGTACTTC. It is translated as CASRIGTGSHEQYF.

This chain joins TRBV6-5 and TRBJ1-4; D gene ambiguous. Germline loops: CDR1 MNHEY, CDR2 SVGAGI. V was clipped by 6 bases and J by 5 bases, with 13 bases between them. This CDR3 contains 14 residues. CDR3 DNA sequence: TGTGCCAGCAGACCGGGTCTAGGAAATGAAAAACTGTTTTTT. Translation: CASRPGLGNEKLFF.

The CDR3 here is CATSRGRGYEQYF. CDR3 in DNA: TGTGCCACCAGCAGAGGCAGGGGCTACGAGCAGTACTTC. V gene TRBV15 combines with J gene TRBJ2-7; TRBD1 might be the D (6 bases). This CDR3 comprises 13 residues. Deletions cut 1 base from V and 3 bases from J, with 7 bases between. The V gene's germline CDR1 is LNHNV and CDR2 YYDKDF (reference sequence).

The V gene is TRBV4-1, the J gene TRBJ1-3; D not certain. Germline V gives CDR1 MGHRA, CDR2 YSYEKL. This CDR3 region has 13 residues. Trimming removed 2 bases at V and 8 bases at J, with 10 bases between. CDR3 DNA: TGCGCCAGCAGCCAACTTTATTCGGACACCATATATTTT. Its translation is CASSQLYSDTIYF.

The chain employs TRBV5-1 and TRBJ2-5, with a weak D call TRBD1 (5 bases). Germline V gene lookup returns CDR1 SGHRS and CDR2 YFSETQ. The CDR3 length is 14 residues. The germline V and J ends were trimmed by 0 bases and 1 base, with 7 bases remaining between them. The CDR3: CASSLVGVQETQYF. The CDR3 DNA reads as TGCGCCAGCAGCTTGGTAGGGGTCCAAGAGACCCAGTACTTC.

The CDR3 protein is CASSETIGRAEGELFF. The CDR3 DNA follows: TGTGCCAGCAGTGAAACGATCGGGAGGGCCGAAGGGGAGCTGTTTTTT. The V and J genes are TRBV6-1 and TRBJ2-2; 8 bases align to TRBD2. The CDR3 extends over 16 amino acids. Germline lookup yields CDR1 MNHNS and CDR2 SASEGT. V gave up 2 bases and J gave up 8 bases; unmatched junction bases: 10.

DNA for the CDR3: TGCGCCAGCAGCCAATTGACAGACCGCTCTGGGGCCAACGTCCTGACTTTC. Its translation is CASSQLTDRSGANVLTF. The chain couples TRBV4-1 to TRBJ2-6; TRBD1 is a possible D gene (5 bases). The CDR3 runs to 17 residues. Trimming shortened V by 2 bases and J by 0 bases, and 11 bases separated the two germline ends. Germline CDR1 reads MGHRA; CDR2 reads YSYEKL.

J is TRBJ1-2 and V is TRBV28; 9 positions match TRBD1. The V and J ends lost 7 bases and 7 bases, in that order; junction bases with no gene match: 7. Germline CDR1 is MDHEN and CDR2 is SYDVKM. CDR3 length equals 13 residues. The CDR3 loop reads CASNVQGARGYTF. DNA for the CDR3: TGTGCCAGCAACGTACAGGGGGCGCGTGGCTACACCTTC.

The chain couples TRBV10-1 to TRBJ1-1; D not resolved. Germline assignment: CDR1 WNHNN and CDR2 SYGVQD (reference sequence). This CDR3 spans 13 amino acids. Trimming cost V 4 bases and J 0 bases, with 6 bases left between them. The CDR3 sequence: CASSVSLNTEAFF. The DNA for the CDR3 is TGCGCCAGCAGTGTGAGCCTGAACACTGAAGCTTTCTTT.

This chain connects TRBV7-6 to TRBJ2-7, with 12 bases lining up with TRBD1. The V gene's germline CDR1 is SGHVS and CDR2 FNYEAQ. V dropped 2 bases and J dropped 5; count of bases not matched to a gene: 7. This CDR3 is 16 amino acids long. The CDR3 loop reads CASSLTAGQGAHEQYF. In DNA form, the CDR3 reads TGTGCCAGCAGCTTAACCGCGGGACAGGGGGCCCACGAGCAGTACTTC.

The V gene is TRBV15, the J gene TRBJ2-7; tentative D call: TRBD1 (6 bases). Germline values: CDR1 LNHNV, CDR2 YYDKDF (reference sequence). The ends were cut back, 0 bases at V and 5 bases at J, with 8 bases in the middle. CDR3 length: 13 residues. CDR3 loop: CATSRDPGDEQYF. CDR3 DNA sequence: TGTGCCACCAGCAGAGATCCAGGGGACGAGCAGTACTTC.